This TCR beta chain was sequenced for a study of T cell responses to AZD1222 COVID-19 vaccine. Study-wide results and caveats: Of spike-specific TCRs, nearly half reportedly target regions left unmutated in variants. Donors were mostly white British, more females; clonal diversity possibly underestimated.

In regard to this clone: Its antigen is not known.

Germline values: CDR1 MNHEY, CDR2 SVGAGI. CDR3 length: 12 amino acids. V dropped 10 bases and J dropped 3 bases, with 9 bases sitting between them. Sequenced by immunoSEQ multiplex PCR; TCRdb stores in-frame clones only, minus some. Here the sample spans about 150,000 clones, about 93% being singletons. The sequence was collected from an adult who received the AZD1222 COVID-19 vaccine. This chain connects TRBV6-5 to TRBJ1-4, with D unresolved. Sequenced here: peripheral blood, sampled 28 days after the second AZD1222 dose. The CDR3 is CATARANEKLFF. CDR3 bases: TGTGCCACAGCCCGGGCTAATGAAAAACTGTTTTTT.